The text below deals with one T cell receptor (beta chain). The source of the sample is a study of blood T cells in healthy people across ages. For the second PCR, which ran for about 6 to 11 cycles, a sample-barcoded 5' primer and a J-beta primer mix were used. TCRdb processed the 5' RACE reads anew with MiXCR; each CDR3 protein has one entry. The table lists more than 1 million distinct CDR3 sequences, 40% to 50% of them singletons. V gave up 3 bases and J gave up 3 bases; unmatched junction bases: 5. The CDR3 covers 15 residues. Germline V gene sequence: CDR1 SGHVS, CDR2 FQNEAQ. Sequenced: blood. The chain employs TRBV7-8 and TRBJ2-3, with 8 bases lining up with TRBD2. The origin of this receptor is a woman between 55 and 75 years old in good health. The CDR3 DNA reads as TGTGCCAGCAGCTTGAAACCTAGCGGGACAGATACGCAGTATTTT. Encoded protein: CASSLKPSGTDTQYF.